What follows is one TCR beta chain and its context. What it binds is not known. This record comes from a study of Ad26.COV2.S vaccination and SARS-CoV-2 variants. Study context: It was the COV1001 Ad26.COV2.S trial arm that included the donor. Administration of Ad26.COV2.S was intramuscular, either once or twice 56 days apart. Notes on the study in general: A substantial breadth of spike-specific CD8+ and CD4+ T cell responses after vaccination has been reported. Whether participants received vaccine or placebo, their non-spike TCR breadth was similar.

Produced via immunoSEQ multiplex PCR; TCRdb's table is partial and in-frame only. The data hold some 350,000 clones, with approximately 81% observed a single time. The CDR3 is 13 amino acids. V lost 0 bases and J lost 8, with 8 bases in between. The germline CDR1 and CDR2 sequences are LNHNV and YYDKDF (reference sequence). The treatment denotes: roughly 20 received Ad26.COV2.S at low or high dose, single or two shots; roughly five received placebo; per-sample allocation not given. Vaccine and placebo recipients were sampled on day 63 after the first injection. The V gene is TRBV15, the J gene TRBJ2-1; D call uncertain. The clonotype was recovered from a person aged 18-65 years who received the Ad26.COV2.S COVID-19 vaccine or a placebo. This specimen consisted of peripheral blood, obtained in a trial of Ad26.COV2.S vaccine versus placebo. CDR3 DNA sequence: TGTGCCACCAGCAGAGATCCGGGCTATGAGCAGTTCTTC. Residues: CATSRDPGYEQFF.